The 13 T cell receptor beta chains listed next were all sequenced from one sample in a study of cytomegalovirus exposure and HLA in healthy donors. Primers for the PCR totalled 60 Vbeta and 13 Jbeta. TCRdb keeps only in-frame clones here, not all; method: immunoSEQ multiplex PCR. The data contain under 200,000 clones, roughly 82% of them singletons. The sequenced sample consisted of PBMCs. The receptors shown here come from a woman aged 50 to 65 in good health and CMV-seropositive.

This clone came up many times. V gene TRBV2 combines with J gene TRBJ1-5; possible D gene TRBD1, 6 bases. Trimming shortened V by 7 bases and J by 4 bases, and 8 bases separated the two germline ends. The CDR3 is made up of 12 amino acids. Germline CDR1 SNHLY, CDR2 FYNNEI. The CDR3 DNA reads TGTGCCAGCAAGACAGGAAATCAGCCCCAGCATTTT. Translating it yields CASKTGNQPQHF.

In its sample, this clone was seen a few times. This chain links TRBV5-6 with TRBJ1-2, with a tentative D call TRBD1 (6 bases). CDR1 is SGHDT and CDR2 is YYEEEE in the germline V gene. Trimming left V 4 bases short and J 4 bases short, with 11 bases between. The CDR3 loop spans 13 amino acids. CDR3 protein: CASSGRDTYGYTF. For the CDR3, the DNA is TGTGCCAGCAGCGGCCGGGACACCTATGGCTACACCTTC.

Note on this clone: The final CDR3 position lacks the conserved phenylalanine or tryptophan, pointing to a likely read error. The rearrangement joins TRBV6-1 to TRBJ1-2; TRBD1 aligns across 7 bases. The CDR3 totals 15 residues. CDR1 is MNHNS, CDR2 SASEGT, per germline. The ends lost 6 bases at V and 5 bases at J; junction bases unmatched: 12. As DNA, the CDR3 is TGTGCCAGCAGGCCCGAATCAGGGGGAAGGTATGGCTACACCCTC. Encoded protein: CASRPESGGRYGYTL.

The V gene is TRBV7-3, the J gene TRBJ2-1; a possible D gene is TRBD2 (5 bases). Looked up from germline, CDR1 is SGHTA and CDR2 is FQGTGA. Trimming cost V 6 bases and J 10 bases, with 19 bases left between them. This CDR3 has 14 residues. CDR3 sequence reads: CASSYSGAGGEQFF. The DNA for the CDR3 is TGTGCCAGCAGTTACAGCGGCGCGGGCGGGGAGCAGTTCTTC. The entire variable domain, with the rest obtained from reference TRBV7-3 and TRBJ2-1, is as follows: GAGVSQTPSNKVTEKGKYVELRCDPISGHTALYWYRQSLGQGPEFLIYFQGTGAADDSGLPNDRFFAVRPEGSVSTLKIQRTERGDSAVYLCASSYSGAGGEQFFGPGTRLTVL.

V and J are TRBV28 and TRBJ2-3; 8 positions agree with TRBD1. The germline CDR1 and CDR2 sequences are MDHEN and SYDVKM. J lost 0 bases, V lost 6 bases, and 23 bases had no gene match. This CDR3 spans 21 amino acids. The CDR3 loop is CASSPLELTGTGFSSTDTQYF. CDR3 DNA: TGTGCCAGCAGCCCGCTCGAGCTTACCGGGACAGGCTTTTCTAGCACAGATACGCAGTATTTT.

The gene calls are TRBV10-3 and TRBJ1-2; 7 nucleotides align to TRBD1. After removal of 0 bases from V and 8 bases from J, the junction contained 9 bases not matched to a gene. Germline lookup yields CDR1 ENHRY and CDR2 SYGVKD. The CDR3 totals 15 residues. The CDR3: CAISESRQGYRGYTF. The CDR3 DNA is TGTGCCATCAGTGAGTCGAGACAGGGATATAGGGGCTACACCTTC.

The rearrangement uses TRBV15 and TRBJ2-7, with TRBD1 as a possible D gene (6 bases). The CDR3 extends over 17 amino acids. The germline CDR1 and CDR2 sequences are LNHNV and YYDKDF (reference sequence). The germline V and J ends were trimmed by 0 bases and 6 bases, with 21 bases remaining between them. The chain's CDR3 is CATSRDGSGQPLGEQYF. CDR3 DNA: TGTGCCACCAGCAGAGATGGTTCTGGACAGCCCCTAGGCGAGCAGTACTTC.

The chain joins TRBV7-9 to TRBJ1-4; the match to TRBD1 covers 7 bases. Germline assignment: CDR1 SEHNR and CDR2 FQNEAQ (reference sequence). The CDR3 is 13 amino acids. V trimming: 6 bases; J trimming: 5 bases; junction bases outside the gene matches: 3. The CDR3: CASSLQGNEKLFF. In DNA form, the CDR3 reads TGTGCCAGCAGTTTACAGGGGAATGAAAAACTGTTTTTT.

In its sample, this clone was seen once. This sequence joins TRBV2 and TRBJ1-1; 9 positions match TRBD1. Trimming removed 5 bases from V and 8 bases from J; junction bases left unmatched: 9. The CDR3 loop spans 14 amino acids. Germline CDR1 is SNHLY and CDR2 is FYNNEI. The chain's CDR3 is CASSTLGQGYEAFF. The CDR3 coding sequence is TGTGCCAGCAGTACCTTAGGACAGGGGTACGAAGCTTTCTTT.

The V call is TRBV5-1, the J call TRBJ2-2, with a tentative D call TRBD1 (5 bases). The CDR3 extends over 14 amino acids. Germline assignment: CDR1 SGHRS and CDR2 YFSETQ. V lost 5 bases and J 7 bases, leaving 15 bases between the germline ends. For the CDR3, the DNA is TGCGCCAGCAGTTACCAGGGTAGTAACGGGGAGCTGTTTTTT. It translates to CASSYQGSNGELFF.

The chain combines TRBV19 with TRBJ2-2, with a possible D match to TRBD1 (5 bases). Germline V gene lookup returns CDR1 LNHDA and CDR2 SQIVND (reference sequence). V was pared by 3 bases and J by 1 base, with 9 bases between. This CDR3 comprises 15 residues. The CDR3 DNA reads TGTGCCAGTAGTATGATAGACAGGAACACCGGGGAGCTGTTTTTT. Its translation is CASSMIDRNTGELFF.

In this sample, this clone turned up a few times. J is TRBJ2-1 and V is TRBV5-6, with TRBD2 matching over 9 bases. The CDR3 is 16 residues long. Looked up from germline, CDR1 is SGHDT and CDR2 is YYEEEE. V was pared by 6 bases and J by 9 bases, with 16 bases of the junction left unmatched. This CDR3 reads CASIPFRAGGEVEQFF. The CDR3 nucleotides read TGTGCCAGCATTCCGTTCCGGGCGGGGGGGGAGGTTGAGCAGTTCTTC.

This clone was seen only a few times. V and J are TRBV5-6 and TRBJ1-1, with TRBD1 as a possible D gene (6 bases). V lost 0 bases to trimming and J lost 10 bases, with 10 bases between them. Germline V gene sequence: CDR1 SGHDT, CDR2 YYEEEE. CDR3 length: 12 residues. The CDR3 region is CASSLDSGVAFF. The DNA for the CDR3 is TGTGCCAGCAGCTTGGACTCAGGGGTAGCTTTCTTT.